Listed here are 25 T cell receptor beta chains from one sample, sequenced in a study of blood T cell repertoires in COVID-19. Measured with immunoSEQ multiplex PCR; TCRdb has only the in-frame clones, and not every one. In the table there are around 700,000 clones, 70% to 90% of which are singletons. Input material: peripheral blood. The receptor source for this set is a woman between 18 and 30 years old with acute or convalescent COVID-19.

The chain uses TRBV7-9 and TRBJ2-5; 7 bases fit TRBD1. CDR1 and CDR2 from the germline V gene are SEHNR and FQNEAQ (reference sequence). The J segment lost 2 bases and the V segment lost 6 bases, leaving 6 bases of the junction unmatched. This CDR3 has 14 amino acids. CDR3 nucleotides: TGTGCCAGCAGTCGAGACAGGGAACAAGAGACCCAGTACTTC. This sequence encodes CASSRDREQETQYF.

In regard to this clone: Other DNA sequences within the sample encode an identical CDR3. The CDR3 DNA sequence: TGTGCCAGCAGCCCGGACAGGGACTATGGCTACACCTTC. Encoded protein: CASSPDRDYGYTF. This chain joins TRBV9 and TRBJ1-2, with 8 bases lining up with TRBD1. V was pared by 4 bases and J by 3 bases, with 2 bases of the junction left unmatched. Germline V gives CDR1 SGDLS, CDR2 YYNGEE. This CDR3 has 13 amino acids.

The chain has TRBV6-5 and TRBJ1-5; 9 bases match TRBD1. Germline V gene data show CDR1 as MNHEY and CDR2 as SVGAGI. The ends lost 9 bases at V and 3 bases at J; junction bases unmatched: 9. The length of the CDR3 is 15 residues. CDR3 amino acids: CASDKGQGNNQPQHF. In nucleotides, the CDR3 is TGTGCCAGTGATAAGGGACAGGGTAACAATCAGCCCCAGCATTTT.

V gene TRBV18 combines with J gene TRBJ1-2, with D possibly matching TRBD1 (5 bases). The germline V gene has CDR1 KGHSH and CDR2 LQKENI. V lost 0 bases and J lost 4, with 15 bases in between. This CDR3 is built from 16 residues. For the CDR3, the DNA is TGTGCCAGCTCACCACCAAATACAGGAGATTCCTATGGCTACACCTTC. Protein: CASSPPNTGDSYGYTF. The entire variable domain, with the rest obtained from reference TRBV18 and TRBJ1-2, is as follows: NAGVMQNPRHLVRRRGQEARLRCSPMKGHSHVYWYRQLPEEGLKFMVYLQKENIIDESGMPKERFSAEFPKEGPSILRIQQVVRGDSAAYFCASSPPNTGDSYGYTFGSGTRLTVV.

The chain couples TRBV11-2 to TRBJ1-1; 9 bases agree with TRBD1. Germline V gene sequence: CDR1 SGHAT, CDR2 FQNNGV. The CDR3 extends over 14 amino acids. V trimming: 5 bases; J trimming: 8 bases; junction bases outside the gene matches: 9. The CDR3 protein is CASSRTGQGIEAFF. The CDR3, as DNA: TGTGCCAGCAGCCGAACGGGACAGGGAATCGAAGCTTTCTTT.

V gene TRBV6-2 or TRBV6-3 combines with J gene TRBJ2-1; TRBD2 matches 8 bases. The CDR3 consists of 14 residues. Germline CDR1 is MNHEY and CDR2 is SVGEGT. V was clipped by 4 bases and J by 8 bases; unmatched bases: 7. CDR3 amino acids: CASSFRGGVDEQFF. DNA of the CDR3: TGTGCCAGCAGTTTCCGGGGGGGCGTTGATGAGCAGTTCTTC.

The genes are TRBV7-3 and TRBJ2-3; maybe TRBD1 (6 bases). The CDR3 length is 16 residues. Deletions cut 1 base from V and 4 bases from J, with 15 bases between. Germline-derived CDR1 and CDR2 are SGHTA and FQGTGA. Here the CDR3 reads CASSLRGHTQADTQYF. CDR3 nucleotide sequence: TGTGCCAGCAGCTTAAGGGGGCACACGCAGGCAGATACGCAGTATTTT.

The J gene is TRBJ1-5, the V gene TRBV3-1 (or the pseudogene TRBV3-2), with D perhaps TRBD1 (6 bases). This CDR3 region has 20 residues. Germline V lookup: CDR1 LGHDT, CDR2 YNNKEL (reference sequence). V shed 5 bases and J shed 0 bases, with 26 bases lying between them. Here the CDR3 reads CASSVLLQGRGDYSNQPQHF. The CDR3 DNA follows: TGTGCCAGCAGCGTCCTCCTACAGGGAAGAGGGGATTATAGCAATCAGCCCCAGCATTTT.

On this clone: The DNA is left out, because the CDR3 cannot be placed on it with certainty; the CDR3 is given as TCRdb lists it. The gene calls are TRBV6-2 or TRBV6-3 and TRBJ1-4; no check of the table's D call, TRBD1, against the DNA was made. Germline CDR1 reads MNHEY; CDR2 reads SVGEGT. The CDR3 totals 13 residues, both ends included. The CDR3 protein is CASSRQTMKNCFF.

V and J are TRBV7-9 and TRBJ1-4; D is unresolved. The V and J ends lost 4 bases and 12 bases respectively, with 18 bases between them. The CDR3 totals 14 residues. Germline-derived CDR1 and CDR2 are SEHNR and FQNEAQ (reference sequence). The CDR3 DNA sequence: TGTGCCAGCAGCTCCCCGCCCGTAGTGGTGGAACTGTTTTTT. It translates to CASSSPPVVVELFF. Drawing the rest from reference TRBV7-9 and TRBJ1-4, the complete variable domain is DTGVSQNPRHKITKRGQNVTFRCDPISEHNRLYWYRQTLGQGPEFLTYFQNEAQLEKSRLLSDRFSAERPKGSFSTLEIQRTEQGDSAMYLCASSSPPVVVELFFGSGTQLSVL.

The genes are TRBV5-1 and TRBJ1-1; D not certain. Trimming took 2 bases from V and 1 from J, leaving 9 bases between them. Germline CDR1 is SGHRS and CDR2 is YFSETQ. The CDR3 sequence is 14 residues long. Written as DNA, the CDR3 is TGCGCCAGCAGCTTCTCCGTAGAGAACACTGAAGCTTTCTTT. Residues: CASSFSVENTEAFF.

The genes are TRBV2 and TRBJ2-3; 10 nucleotides line up with TRBD2. Germline V gene data show CDR1 as SNHLY and CDR2 as FYNNEI. This CDR3 is 16 amino acids long. V was pared by 5 bases and J by 3 bases, with 8 bases of the junction left unmatched. This CDR3 reads CASSTPSGGGTDTQYF. CDR3 in DNA: TGTGCCAGCAGTACCCCCAGCGGGGGGGGGACAGATACGCAGTATTTT.

Only a few counts were recorded for this clone. The J gene is TRBJ1-2, the V gene TRBV19; 7 nucleotides align to TRBD1. The V gene end was trimmed by 5 bases and the J gene end by 6 bases; junction bases not matched to a gene: 9. In germline, CDR1 is LNHDA, CDR2 SQIVND (reference sequence). The CDR3 length is 14 residues. The CDR3 DNA is TGTGCCAGTAGTGTAACCGGGACAGTCCATGGCTACACCTTC. It is translated as CASSVTGTVHGYTF. The full variable domain, completed using reference TRBV19 and TRBJ1-2, is DGGITQSPKYLFRKEGQNVTLSCEQNLNHDAMYWYRQDPGQGLRLIYYSQIVNDFQKGDIAEGYSVSREKKESFPLTVTSAQKNPTAFYLCASSVTGTVHGYTFGSGTRLTVV.

CDR3 region: CASSPTQGGSNEKLFF. DNA of the CDR3: TGTGCCAGCTCACCGACACAGGGGGGAAGTAATGAAAAACTGTTTTTT. The V gene is TRBV18, the J gene TRBJ1-4; 8 bases are a match to TRBD1. Germline values: CDR1 KGHSH, CDR2 LQKENI. The CDR3 consists of 16 residues. The V segment lost 3 bases and the J segment 4 bases; nucleotides outside the gene matches: 7.

DNA of the CDR3: TGTGCCAGCAGCGTGGGACAGGGATATGGGACTGAAGCTTTCTTT. Amino acid sequence: CASSVGQGYGTEAFF. The chain joins TRBV9 to TRBJ1-1; 9 nucleotides agree with TRBD1. Germline V gene data show CDR1 as SGDLS and CDR2 as YYNGEE. The CDR3 covers 15 residues. V was clipped by 2 bases and J by 5 bases; unmatched bases: 7.

The J gene is TRBJ2-7, the V gene TRBV19; D perhaps matches TRBD1 (5 bases). The CDR3 totals 13 residues. Germline assignment: CDR1 LNHDA and CDR2 SQIVND (reference sequence). Trimming shortened V by 6 bases and J by 2 bases, and 11 bases separated the two germline ends. The CDR3 loop reads CASSPTVTYEQYF. The CDR3 DNA reads as TGTGCCAGTAGCCCGACAGTCACCTACGAGCAGTACTTC. Full variable domain (missing parts from reference TRBV19 and TRBJ2-7): DGGITQSPKYLFRKEGQNVTLSCEQNLNHDAMYWYRQDPGQGLRLIYYSQIVNDFQKGDIAEGYSVSREKKESFPLTVTSAQKNPTAFYLCASSPTVTYEQYFGPGTRLTVT.

This clone was recorded only once. The chain couples TRBV29-1 to TRBJ1-2; TRBD1 matches 9 bases. V dropped 5 bases and J dropped 8; count of bases not matched to a gene: 6. The CDR3 sequence is 12 residues long. Per germline, CDR1 SQVTM and CDR2 ANQGSEA. The CDR3 is CSVSRTGVGYTF. The CDR3 DNA is TGCAGCGTTTCCCGGACAGGGGTCGGCTACACCTTC.

The chain joins TRBV6-4 to TRBJ1-6; weak D call: TRBD1 (5 bases). Germline V gene data show CDR1 as MRHNA and CDR2 as SNTAGT. V lost 6 bases and J lost 7, with 19 bases in between. The CDR3 sequence is 16 residues long. CDR3 nucleotide sequence: TGTGCCAGCAGAGAAAATCCGGGGGAGGCGAATTCACCCCTCCACTTT. Translated: CASRENPGEANSPLHF.

The V gene is TRBV24-1, the J gene TRBJ1-1; no clear D. Per germline, CDR1 KGHDR and CDR2 SFDVKD. The V gene lost 3 bases and the J gene lost 3 bases, with 4 bases spanning the gap. CDR3 length: 12 amino acids. CDR3: CATSDRHTEAFF. CDR3 nucleotides: TGTGCCACCAGTGATCGTCACACTGAAGCTTTCTTT.

This chain links TRBV19 with TRBJ1-2; TRBD1 might be the D (6 bases). Trimming took off 7 bases at V and 2 bases at J, with 17 bases between the two ends. CDR1 LNHDA and CDR2 SQIVND come from the germline V gene (reference sequence). This CDR3 spans 15 amino acids. This CDR3 is CASTSIGGRNYGYTF. CDR3 nucleotide sequence: TGTGCCAGTACATCCATCGGGGGGCGGAACTATGGCTACACCTTC. Combining the CDR3 with reference TRBV19 and TRBJ1-2 gives the whole variable domain DGGITQSPKYLFRKEGQNVTLSCEQNLNHDAMYWYRQDPGQGLRLIYYSQIVNDFQKGDIAEGYSVSREKKESFPLTVTSAQKNPTAFYLCASTSIGGRNYGYTFGSGTRLTVV.

This chain links TRBV6-5 with TRBJ1-2; D gene uncertain. Looked up from germline, CDR1 is MNHEY and CDR2 is SVGAGI. The CDR3 sequence is 16 residues long. V lost 4 bases and J 3 bases, leaving 18 bases between the germline ends. CDR3 region: CASSSRGRLPHYGYTF. Here the CDR3 DNA reads TGTGCCAGCAGTTCCCGCGGGCGCCTCCCTCACTATGGCTACACCTTC.

This chain links TRBV27 with TRBJ1-1; TRBD1 matches at 7 bases. CDR1 is MNHEY and CDR2 is SMNVEV in the germline V gene (reference sequence). The CDR3 is 15 residues long. Trimming at V came to 2 bases and at J to 5 bases, leaving 8 bases not matched to a gene. The DNA for the CDR3 is TGTGCCAGCAGTTTAGGTTCAGGGGGAATTACTGAAGCTTTCTTT. It specifies CASSLGSGGITEAFF.

The chain is built from TRBV7-2 and TRBJ2-2; 7 bases agree with TRBD1. The CDR3 spans 15 residues. The V segment lost 3 bases and the J segment 6 bases; nucleotides outside the gene matches: 7. CDR1 SGHTA and CDR2 FQGNSA come from the germline V gene. Here the CDR3 reads CASSLVGQASGELFF. Here the CDR3 DNA reads TGTGCCAGCAGCTTGGTCGGACAGGCCTCCGGGGAGCTGTTTTTT.

The chain couples TRBV19 to TRBJ2-3; the D is unclear. In germline, CDR1 is LNHDA, CDR2 SQIVND (reference sequence). The CDR3 is 13 residues long. V lost 5 bases and J 5 bases, leaving 11 bases between the germline ends. This chain's CDR3 is CASSEVSIDTQYF. Here the CDR3 DNA reads TGTGCCAGTAGTGAAGTCAGTATAGATACGCAGTATTTT. The full variable domain, its missing parts supplied by reference TRBV19 and TRBJ2-3, is DGGITQSPKYLFRKEGQNVTLSCEQNLNHDAMYWYRQDPGQGLRLIYYSQIVNDFQKGDIAEGYSVSREKKESFPLTVTSAQKNPTAFYLCASSEVSIDTQYFGPGTRLTVL.

This chain uses TRBV6-5 with TRBJ2-1; D gene uncertain. CDR3 size: 14 residues. V was pared by 8 bases and J by 0 bases, with 11 bases between. The V gene's germline CDR1 is MNHEY and CDR2 SVGAGI. The DNA of the CDR3 is TGTGCCAGCTCCATTTCCCCCTCCTACAATGAGCAGTTCTTC. It yields the protein CASSISPSYNEQFF.